One sample yielded the 24 T cell receptor beta chains listed below, sequenced in a study of identical twins. TCRdb reprocessed the 5' RACE reads with MiXCR, giving one entry per CDR3 protein. The sample includes a few hundred thousand distinct CDR3 sequences, 14% of them seen just once. The sample was also reused in another study, on yellow fever vaccine responses in identical twins.

The sample comprised CD4+ T cells sorted from blood. Receptors were obtained from a woman younger than 30 in good health.

The table lists this clonotype with many counts. The rearrangement uses TRBV2 and TRBJ2-7; unclear D gene. V lost 4 bases and J lost 4, with 17 bases in between. The CDR3 has 15 amino acids. The germline gives CDR1 SNHLY, CDR2 FYNNEI. CDR3 nucleotides: TGTGCCAGCAGTGCTGCTCGTACGAATAGGTACGAGCAGTACTTC. It translates to CASSAARTNRYEQYF.

This clonotype was seen only a few times. This chain connects TRBV5-1 to TRBJ1-2, with 12 bases aligning to TRBD1. J lost 3 bases, V lost 4 bases, and 10 bases had no gene match. In germline, CDR1 is SGHRS, CDR2 YFSETQ. The CDR3 is 17 amino acids. Here the CDR3 reads CASSAGGTGGTDYGYTF. Here the CDR3 DNA reads TGCGCCAGCAGCGCGGGGGGGACAGGGGGCACTGACTATGGCTACACCTTC. The whole variable domain, filled in from reference TRBV5-1 and TRBJ1-2, reads KAGVTQTPRYLIKTRGQQVTLSCSPISGHRSVSWYQQTPGQGLQFLFEYFSETQRNKGNFPGRFSGRQFSNSRSEMNVSTLELGDSALYLCASSAGGTGGTDYGYTFGSGTRLTVV.

A few counts support this clonotype. V is TRBV14 and J is TRBJ1-1; 8 nucleotides match TRBD1. The length of the CDR3 is 16 residues. V trimming: 3 bases; J trimming: 5 bases; junction bases outside the gene matches: 11. Looked up from germline, CDR1 is SGHDN and CDR2 is FVKESK. The CDR3 spells CASSHRSGTGGTEAFF. The CDR3 nucleotides are TGTGCCAGCAGCCACCGATCAGGGACAGGAGGGACTGAAGCTTTCTTT. The full variable domain, in which reference TRBV14 and TRBJ1-1 provide the parts outside the CDR3, is EAGVTQFPSHSVIEKGQTVTLRCDPISGHDNLYWYRRVMGKEIKFLLHFVKESKQDESGMPNNRFLAERTGGTYSTLKVQPAELEDSGVYFCASSHRSGTGGTEAFFGQGTRLTVV.

This clonotype has only a few counts. V and J are TRBV5-1 and TRBJ1-6; TRBD1 is a possible D gene (5 bases). Germline assignment: CDR1 SGHRS and CDR2 YFSETQ. This CDR3 has 13 residues. With 0 bases removed from V and 15 bases from J, the gap between germline ends came to 13 bases. CDR3 residues: CASSLDRNSVLHF. CDR3 bases: TGCGCCAGCAGCTTGGACAGGAATTCGGTCCTCCACTTT.

This clonotype came up a few times. The chain couples TRBV29-1 to TRBJ2-3; 7 positions match TRBD2. V shed 4 bases and J 1 base; nucleotides not matched to a gene: 14. The V gene's germline CDR1 is SQVTM and CDR2 ANQGSEA. The CDR3 covers 17 residues. The CDR3: CSVAAPGGLGRTDTQYF. For the CDR3, the DNA is TGCAGCGTTGCAGCCCCGGGAGGCTTGGGTCGCACAGATACGCAGTATTTT.

The V gene is TRBV5-6, the J gene TRBJ1-6; TRBD1 matches 7 bases. CDR1 and CDR2 from the germline V gene are SGHDT and YYEEEE. The CDR3 is 14 residues long. J lost 7 bases, V lost 1 base, and 2 bases had no gene match. Here the CDR3 DNA reads TGTGCCAGCAGCTTGCGACAGGGAAATTCACCCCTCCACTTT. Amino acids: CASSLRQGNSPLHF. The variable domain in full, with the rest retrieved from reference TRBV5-6 and TRBJ1-6, is DAGVTQSPTHLIKTRGQQVTLRCSPKSGHDTVSWYQQALGQGPQFIFQYYEEEERQRGNFPDRFSGHQFPNYSSELNVNALLLGDSALYLCASSLRQGNSPLHFGNGTRLTVT.

J is TRBJ2-4 and V is TRBV20-1; no clear D gene. The CDR3 extends over 15 amino acids. Germline V gene sequence: CDR1 DFQATT, CDR2 SNEGSKA (reference sequence). V was pared by 0 bases and J by 0 bases, with 9 bases between. CDR3 loop: CSARDPQLAKNIQYF. CDR3 nucleotides: TGCAGTGCTAGAGATCCACAGCTAGCCAAAAACATTCAGTACTTC.

This chain joins TRBV5-6 and TRBJ2-2; D is unclear. V lost 0 bases and J 5 bases, leaving 14 bases between the germline ends. Germline V gene lookup returns CDR1 SGHDT and CDR2 YYEEEE. There are 16 residues in the CDR3. As DNA, the CDR3 is TGTGCCAGCAGCTTGGATTATAGAAGAAAAACCGGGGAGCTGTTTTTT. It translates to CASSLDYRRKTGELFF.

This chain uses TRBV14 with TRBJ2-1; 10 bases are a match to TRBD1. Trimming cost V 4 bases and J 3 bases; bases outside gene matches: 6. This CDR3 has 16 amino acids. Germline CDR1 and CDR2: SGHDN and FVKESK. This CDR3 reads CASSLRTGGLYNEQFF. CDR3 in DNA: TGTGCCAGCAGCCTCCGGACAGGGGGGCTCTACAATGAGCAGTTCTTC.

Concerning this clonotype: This may arise from a read error, as a much more abundant clone is one base away. The chain employs TRBV7-3 and TRBJ2-3; weak D call: TRBD1 (6 bases). V lost 5 bases and J 2 bases, leaving 14 bases between the germline ends. The CDR3 is made up of 15 amino acids. CDR1 and CDR2 (germline): SGHTA, FQGTGA. The CDR3, as DNA: TGTGCCAGCAGCAGACAGGAGTCATCCACAGATACGCAGTATTTT. Its translation: CASSRQESSTDTQYF. Together with reference TRBV7-3 and TRBJ2-3, the CDR3 gives the full variable domain: GAGVSQTPSNKVTEKGKYVELRCDPISGHTALYWYRQSLGQGPEFLIYFQGTGAADDSGLPNDRFFAVRPEGSVSTLKIQRTERGDSAVYLCASSRQESSTDTQYFGPGTRLTVL.

The rearrangement joins TRBV20-1 to TRBJ2-1, with 9 bases fitting TRBD1. Germline CDR1 is DFQATT and CDR2 is SNEGSKA (reference sequence). V shed 5 bases and J 4 bases; nucleotides not matched to a gene: 9. The CDR3 spans 15 residues. In DNA, the CDR3 is TGCAGTGCTGCCGGGACAGGGTCCCTATACAATGAGCAGTTCTTC. Its translation: CSAAGTGSLYNEQFF.

The chain couples TRBV20-1 to TRBJ2-1; D gene ambiguous. Germline V gives CDR1 DFQATT, CDR2 SNEGSKA (reference sequence). The CDR3 extends over 12 amino acids. V was clipped by 3 bases and J by 7 bases, with 10 bases between them. As DNA, the CDR3 is TGCAGTGCTAGCACCCCAGAAAATGAGCAGTTCTTC. Its translation is CSASTPENEQFF.

The J gene is TRBJ2-7, the V gene TRBV6-5, with TRBD1 matching 8 bases. The junction had 4 bases not matched to a gene; V was cut back by 0 bases and J by 6 bases. Germline V CDR1 and CDR2: MNHEY, SVGAGI. CDR3 size: 14 residues. The CDR3 sequence: CASSYSSQGAEQYF. The CDR3 bases are TGTGCCAGCAGTTACTCATCTCAGGGGGCCGAGCAGTACTTC.

The chain carries TRBV28 and TRBJ1-6; 9 nucleotides align to TRBD1. Looked up from germline, CDR1 is MDHEN and CDR2 is SYDVKM. J lost 7 bases, V lost 4 bases, and 5 bases had no gene match. The CDR3 spans 15 residues. This CDR3 reads CASSSPGQGNSPLHF. CDR3 bases: TGTGCCAGCAGTTCCCCCGGACAGGGGAATTCACCCCTCCACTTT.

This clonotype was counted a few times. This chain connects TRBV3-1 to TRBJ2-4; 15 nucleotides align to TRBD2. Germline loops: CDR1 LGHDT, CDR2 YNNKEL (reference sequence). This CDR3 is built from 18 residues. Trimming removed 4 bases from V and 2 bases from J; junction bases left unmatched: 6. The DNA for the CDR3 is TGTGCCAGCAGCCGGACTAGCGGGGGGGCCGGGACCAAAAACATTCAGTACTTC. Translating gives CASSRTSGGAGTKNIQYF. The full variable domain, rest sourced from reference TRBV3-1 and TRBJ2-4, is DTAVSQTPKYLVTQMGNDKSIKCEQNLGHDTMYWYKQDSKKFLKIMFSYNNKELIINETVPNRFSPKSPDKAHLNLHINSLELGDSAVYFCASSRTSGGAGTKNIQYFGAGTRLSVL.

This clonotype was seen ten or more times. The chain combines TRBV29-1 with TRBJ1-1; TRBD1 is a possible D gene (6 bases). The germline V and J ends were trimmed by 6 bases and 1 base, with 15 bases remaining between them. Germline V lookup: CDR1 SQVTM, CDR2 ANQGSEA. The CDR3 has 14 residues. In nucleotides, the CDR3 is TGCAGCGTCACGAGAAGGACAGCGAACACTGAAGCTTTCTTT. As protein: CSVTRRTANTEAFF.

The chain joins TRBV2 to TRBJ2-1; D possibly corresponds to TRBD2 (5 bases). Trimming cost V 5 bases and J 5 bases, with 13 bases left between them. Germline lookup yields CDR1 SNHLY and CDR2 FYNNEI. This CDR3 contains 14 residues. CDR3 protein: CASSPHKGDNEQFF. The CDR3 DNA sequence: TGTGCCAGCAGTCCCCACAAGGGAGACAATGAGCAGTTCTTC. Full variable domain (remainder filled in from reference TRBV2 and TRBJ2-1): EPEVTQTPSHQVTQMGQEVILRCVPISNHLYFYWYRQILGQKVEFLVSFYNNEISEKSEIFDDQFSVERPDGSNFTLKIRSTKLEDSAMYFCASSPHKGDNEQFFGPGTRLTVL.

The CDR3 bases are TGTGCCAGCAGCCCCCAGGTCGGGGAGGGCTACAATGAGCAGTTCTTC. This gives the protein CASSPQVGEGYNEQFF. This chain links TRBV7-6 with TRBJ2-1; 7 nucleotides align to TRBD2. This CDR3 contains 16 residues. V shed 5 bases, J shed 3 bases, and the junction held 10 bases outside the gene matches. CDR1 and CDR2 from the germline V gene are SGHVS and FNYEAQ.

The rearrangement uses TRBV5-1 and TRBJ2-5; 7 bases match TRBD1. The germline V gene has CDR1 SGHRS and CDR2 YFSETQ. The trim removed 1 base at V and 4 bases at J, leaving 4 bases unmatched. CDR3 length equals 14 residues. The CDR3 spells CASSLRGPPETQYF. The CDR3 DNA sequence: TGCGCCAGCAGCTTGAGGGGGCCCCCAGAGACCCAGTACTTC.

The chain combines TRBV14 with TRBJ2-7; no firm D call. In germline, CDR1 is SGHDN, CDR2 FVKESK. This CDR3 has 13 residues. V was pared by 5 bases and J by 3 bases, with 11 bases between. The CDR3, as DNA: TGTGCCAGCAGCACCTGGGGTCTCTACGAGCAGTACTTC. It codes for CASSTWGLYEQYF.

V gene TRBV20-1 combines with J gene TRBJ2-5; D perhaps matches TRBD1 (5 bases). The CDR3 runs 13 residues. With 3 bases removed from V and 5 bases from J, the gap between germline ends came to 13 bases. Germline V gives CDR1 DFQATT, CDR2 SNEGSKA (reference sequence). The CDR3 region is CSARPGMGETQYF. In DNA, the CDR3 is TGCAGTGCTAGGCCAGGGATGGGGGAGACCCAGTACTTC.

This clonotype turned up a few times. The chain joins TRBV3-1 to TRBJ2-1; 7 nucleotides line up with TRBD2. Germline CDR1 reads LGHDT; CDR2 reads YNNKEL (reference sequence). J gave up 5 bases and V 3 bases, and 4 bases lay outside the gene matches. The CDR3 loop spans 14 amino acids. As DNA, the CDR3 is TGTGCCAGCAGCCAGGGACTAAGAAACAATGAGCAGTTCTTC. Translating it yields CASSQGLRNNEQFF.

Ten or more counts support this clonotype. The chain carries TRBV29-1 and TRBJ2-1; TRBD2 might be the D (5 bases). V lost 4 bases and J lost 3, with 31 bases in between. From germline, CDR1 is SQVTM and CDR2 ANQGSEA. There are 20 residues in the CDR3. In DNA form, the CDR3 reads TGCAGCGTTGCTGACTTCGGAGCGGAGGAGCTTAGAGTCCGCTACAATGAGCAGTTCTTC. Translating it yields CSVADFGAEELRVRYNEQFF.

This clonotype was counted at least ten times. The chain uses TRBV10-3 and TRBJ2-3, with 11 bases identical to TRBD2. V trimming: 8 bases; J trimming: 3 bases; junction bases outside the gene matches: 4. From germline, CDR1 is ENHRY and CDR2 SYGVKD. This CDR3 has 14 amino acids. Here the CDR3 reads CAIGTSGGTDTQYF. In DNA, the CDR3 is TGTGCCATCGGGACTAGCGGAGGGACAGATACGCAGTATTTT.